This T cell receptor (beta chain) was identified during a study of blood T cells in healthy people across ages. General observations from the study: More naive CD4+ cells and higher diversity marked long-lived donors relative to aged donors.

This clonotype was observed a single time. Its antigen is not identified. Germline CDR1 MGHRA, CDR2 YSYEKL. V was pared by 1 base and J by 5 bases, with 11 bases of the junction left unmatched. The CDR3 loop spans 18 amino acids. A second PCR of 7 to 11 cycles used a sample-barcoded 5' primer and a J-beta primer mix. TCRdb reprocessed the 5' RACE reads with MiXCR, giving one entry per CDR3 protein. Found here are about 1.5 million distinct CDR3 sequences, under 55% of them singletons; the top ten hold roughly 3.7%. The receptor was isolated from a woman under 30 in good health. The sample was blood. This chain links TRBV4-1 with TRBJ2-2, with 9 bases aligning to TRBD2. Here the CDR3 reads CASSQALAGLGGTGELFF. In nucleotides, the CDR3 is TGCGCCAGCAGCCAAGCACTAGCGGGCCTAGGGGGGACCGGGGAGCTGTTTTTT.